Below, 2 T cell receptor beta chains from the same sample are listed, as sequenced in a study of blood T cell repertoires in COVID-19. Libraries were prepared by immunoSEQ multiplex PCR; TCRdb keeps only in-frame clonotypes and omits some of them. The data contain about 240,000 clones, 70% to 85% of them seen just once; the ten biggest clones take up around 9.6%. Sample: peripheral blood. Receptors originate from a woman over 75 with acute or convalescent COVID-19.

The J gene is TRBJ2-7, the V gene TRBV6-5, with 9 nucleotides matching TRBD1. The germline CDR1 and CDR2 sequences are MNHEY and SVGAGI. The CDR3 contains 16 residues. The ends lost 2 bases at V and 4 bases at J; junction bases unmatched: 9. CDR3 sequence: CASSYAGTGMSYEQYF. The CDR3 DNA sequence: TGTGCCAGCAGTTACGCCGGGACAGGGATGTCATACGAGCAGTACTTC.

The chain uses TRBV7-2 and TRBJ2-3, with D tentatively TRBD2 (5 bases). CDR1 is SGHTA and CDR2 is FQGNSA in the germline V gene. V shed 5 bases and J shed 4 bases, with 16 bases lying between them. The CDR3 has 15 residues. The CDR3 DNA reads TGTGCCAGCAGCGTACAATCGACTACTGCAGATACGCAGTATTTT. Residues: CASSVQSTTADTQYF.